Included here is one TCR beta chain sequence, with context. There are 15 residues in the CDR3. V was pared by 5 bases and J by 7 bases, with 18 bases between. Looked up from germline, CDR1 is SGDLS and CDR2 is YYNGEE. This specimen belongs to a study of control samples from healthy donors and cancer patients. Profiled with immunoSEQ multiplex PCR; TCRdb holds only in-frame clones, not every one. The sample shows about 130,000 clones, about 95% of them seen only once. Input material: blood. The chain couples TRBV9 to TRBJ1-4, with D possibly matching TRBD1 (6 bases). The sequence was collected from a man aged 30 to 45 in good health. CDR3 protein: CASRLETGVAEKLFF. The DNA of the CDR3 is TGTGCCAGCAGACTAGAGACAGGAGTCGCTGAAAAACTGTTTTTT.